These 31 T cell receptor beta chains came from one sample sequenced in a study of T cells in narcolepsy. Produced via immunoSEQ multiplex PCR; TCRdb's table is partial and in-frame only. This table holds about 27,000 clones, approximately 85% found once. Sequenced material: CD45RA- memory CD4+ T cells from PBMCs. The receptor set was obtained from a human donor with narcolepsy.

V and J are TRBV5-4 and TRBJ1-6; D ambiguous. V shed 0 bases and J shed 9 bases, with 7 bases lying between them. Germline CDR1 SGHNT, CDR2 YYREEE (reference sequence). The CDR3 has 13 amino acids. The CDR3 DNA sequence: TGTGCCAGCAGCTTGGAGGCAGGTTCACCCCTCCACTTT. It translates to CASSLEAGSPLHF.

CDR3 nucleotide sequence: TGCGCCAGCAGCGGGACAGGGGACACTGAAGCTTTCTTT. Translated, it gives CASSGTGDTEAFF. The J gene is TRBJ1-1, the V gene TRBV5-1; 10 bases are shared with TRBD1. The CDR3 loop spans 13 amino acids. V was clipped by 4 bases and J by 3 bases; unmatched bases: 0. Germline values: CDR1 SGHRS, CDR2 YFSETQ. Combining the CDR3 with reference TRBV5-1 and TRBJ1-1 gives the whole variable domain KAGVTQTPRYLIKTRGQQVTLSCSPISGHRSVSWYQQTPGQGLQFLFEYFSETQRNKGNFPGRFSGRQFSNSRSEMNVSTLELGDSALYLCASSGTGDTEAFFGQGTRLTVV.

The rearrangement joins TRBV4-3 to TRBJ2-2; D remains unclear. V gave up 0 bases and J gave up 1 base, with 3 bases separating them. This CDR3 has 14 residues. Germline lookup yields CDR1 LGHNA and CDR2 YSLEER. The CDR3 protein is CASSQDLNTGELFF. The DNA of the CDR3 is TGCGCCAGCAGCCAAGATCTGAACACCGGGGAGCTGTTTTTT.

The chain has TRBV6-5 and TRBJ1-1; possibly TRBD1 for D (6 bases). The CDR3 contains 14 residues. V was shortened by 5 bases and J by 9 bases, with 19 bases between the two germline ends. Germline V CDR1 and CDR2: MNHEY, SVGAGI. CDR3 nucleotides: TGTGCCAGCAGTACGAAAGGGGGGGGTTCAAAAGCTTTCTTT. It encodes CASSTKGGGSKAFF.

This clone occurred a few times. J is TRBJ1-6 and V is TRBV28; D may be TRBD1 (5 bases). V was trimmed by 3 bases and J by 5 bases, leaving 11 bases between them. Germline-derived CDR1 and CDR2 are MDHEN and SYDVKM. The CDR3 has 15 amino acids. This CDR3 is CASSLSEGHNSPLHF. The CDR3 DNA sequence: TGTGCCAGCAGTTTGTCTGAGGGGCATAATTCACCCCTCCACTTT.

This chain joins TRBV2 and TRBJ2-7; D gene uncertain. The CDR3 length is 9 residues. Trimming left V 8 bases short and J 8 bases short, with 7 bases between. Germline CDR1 SNHLY, CDR2 FYNNEI. CDR3 bases: TGTGCCAGCGGGGTTCAGCAGTACTTC. Translation: CASGVQQYF.

J is TRBJ1-4 and V is TRBV5-6, with D possibly being TRBD1 (5 bases). V gave up 2 bases and J gave up 4 bases, with 12 bases separating them. This CDR3 spans 15 amino acids. CDR1 is SGHDT, CDR2 YYEEEE, per germline. The CDR3: CASSFWGRGNEKLFF. The CDR3 bases are TGTGCCAGCAGCTTTTGGGGACGGGGTAATGAAAAACTGTTTTTT.

The rearrangement uses TRBV15 and TRBJ1-1; no clear D. Germline V gene data show CDR1 as LNHNV and CDR2 as YYDKDF (reference sequence). Trimming took off 0 bases at V and 8 bases at J, with 10 bases between the two ends. The length of the CDR3 is 13 residues. CDR3 residues: CATSRDWRTEAFF. For the CDR3, the DNA is TGTGCCACCAGCAGAGATTGGCGTACAGAAGCTTTCTTT.

The J gene is TRBJ1-1, the V gene TRBV18; D is unclear. The germline V gene has CDR1 KGHSH and CDR2 LQKENI. The CDR3 totals 16 residues. V lost 3 bases and J 0 bases, leaving 14 bases between the germline ends. CDR3 sequence: CASSPPPGSMNTEAFF. The CDR3 nucleotides read TGTGCCAGCTCACCGCCCCCGGGGTCCATGAACACTGAAGCTTTCTTT.

The J gene is TRBJ1-2, the V gene TRBV6-5, with no clear D. The CDR3 runs 14 residues. Trimming removed 2 bases at V and 9 bases at J, with 16 bases between. Germline V CDR1 and CDR2: MNHEY, SVGAGI. The CDR3 sequence is CASSYGKPARSYTF. CDR3 DNA: TGTGCCAGCAGTTACGGGAAACCCGCTCGGAGCTACACCTTC.

The rearrangement links TRBV11-2 to TRBJ2-4, with 8 bases aligning to TRBD1. This CDR3 contains 18 residues. The V and J ends lost 5 bases and 1 base, in that order; junction bases with no gene match: 13. Germline CDR1 reads SGHAT; CDR2 reads FQNNGV. CDR3 loop: CASSQRIQGELAKNIQYF. The CDR3 bases are TGTGCCAGCAGCCAAAGGATACAGGGGGAGTTGGCCAAAAACATTCAGTACTTC.

The chain carries TRBV6-1 and TRBJ2-7; no firm D call. V lost 8 bases and J 2 bases, leaving 10 bases between the germline ends. This CDR3 is 12 amino acids long. The V gene's germline CDR1 is MNHNS and CDR2 SASEGT. The chain's CDR3 is CASRDNPYEQYF. CDR3 nucleotides: TGTGCCAGCCGAGATAATCCCTACGAGCAGTACTTC.

As concerns this clone: This same CDR3 is encoded by further DNA sequences in the sample. The chain couples TRBV28 to TRBJ1-5; D perhaps matches TRBD1 (5 bases). In germline, CDR1 is MDHEN, CDR2 SYDVKM. The CDR3 contains 12 residues. Deletions cut 11 bases from V and 7 bases from J, with 15 bases between. CDR3 in DNA: TGTGCCGGCGGGGGATCTGACCAGCCCCAGCATTTT. Translating gives CAGGGSDQPQHF.

Notes on this clone: Other DNA sequences in this specimen translate into the identical CDR3. The V and J genes are TRBV5-6 and TRBJ2-3; D ambiguous. V shed 4 bases and J shed 0 bases, with 3 bases lying between them. The CDR3 has 12 residues. Germline values: CDR1 SGHDT, CDR2 YYEEEE. The CDR3 DNA is TGTGCCAGCAGCCTAAGCACAGATACGCAGTATTTT. Residues: CASSLSTDTQYF.

The rearrangement links TRBV9 to TRBJ1-1; 9 nucleotides line up with TRBD1. Unmatched junction bases numbered 13, after V lost 2 bases and J lost 8 bases. CDR3 length equals 16 residues. The germline gives CDR1 SGDLS, CDR2 YYNGEE. CDR3 coding DNA: TGTGCCAGCAGCGTTGCCGGGACAGGGCTCCTGTCGGAAGCTTTCTTT. As protein: CASSVAGTGLLSEAFF.

Here the CDR3 DNA reads TGTGCCAGCAGCGTAGCCGTTAATCCAGCGGGGAACACAGATACGCAGTATTTT. Translated, it gives CASSVAVNPAGNTDTQYF. V gene TRBV9 combines with J gene TRBJ2-3, with 7 nucleotides matching TRBD2. This CDR3 comprises 18 residues. Per germline, CDR1 SGDLS and CDR2 YYNGEE. J lost 2 bases, V lost 0 bases, and 12 bases had no gene match.

This clone has only one observation. The genes are TRBV10-3 and TRBJ2-3; 9 bases agree with TRBD2. The J segment lost 4 bases and the V segment lost 2 bases, leaving 4 bases of the junction unmatched. The length of the CDR3 is 15 residues. Germline V gives CDR1 ENHRY, CDR2 SYGVKD. The CDR3 region has the DNA TGTGCCATCAGTGAGAGGGGCGGGAGGGCAGATACGCAGTATTTT. Protein sequence: CAISERGGRADTQYF.

The V call is TRBV19, the J call TRBJ1-1; D unresolved. The CDR3 totals 16 residues. Trimming shortened V by 6 bases and J by 0 bases, and 17 bases separated the two germline ends. Germline lookup yields CDR1 LNHDA and CDR2 SQIVND (reference sequence). CDR3 sequence (DNA): TGTGCCAGTAGGGTGTTAACGGGCGCGATGAACACTGAAGCTTTCTTT. It yields the protein CASRVLTGAMNTEAFF.

The chain links TRBV7-8 to TRBJ1-2, with unresolved D. V dropped 1 base and J dropped 4 bases, with 16 bases sitting between them. This CDR3 has 16 amino acids. CDR1 is SGHVS, CDR2 FQNEAQ, per germline. CDR3 DNA sequence: TGTGCCAGCAGCTTAGACATGGGAGAGTACGGCTATGGCTACACCTTC. Amino acid sequence: CASSLDMGEYGYGYTF.

The chain links TRBV7-3 to TRBJ2-1; 13 bases align to TRBD2. This CDR3 is built from 13 residues. Germline V lookup: CDR1 SGHTA, CDR2 FQGTGA. V dropped 4 bases and J dropped 15; count of bases not matched to a gene: 6. The chain's CDR3 is CASSYKTSGRLFF. CDR3 nucleotides: TGTGCCAGCAGCTACAAGACTAGCGGGAGGTTGTTCTTC.

The chain is built from TRBV15 and TRBJ2-1; weak D call: TRBD1 (5 bases). V was shortened by 0 bases and J by 7 bases, with 10 bases between the two germline ends. CDR1 is LNHNV, CDR2 YYDKDF, per germline (reference sequence). This CDR3 is 14 amino acids long. CDR3 amino acids: CATSRDRVLNEQFF. DNA of the CDR3: TGTGCCACCAGCAGAGACAGGGTCCTGAATGAGCAGTTCTTC.

The chain carries TRBV27 and TRBJ1-1; D is perhaps TRBD1 (5 bases). V was cut by 6 bases and J by 7 bases, with 15 bases left in between. Germline assignment: CDR1 MNHEY and CDR2 SMNVEV (reference sequence). CDR3 length: 13 amino acids. The CDR3 region is CASRSNRGSEAFF. The CDR3 DNA follows: TGTGCCAGCAGGTCTAATAGGGGAAGTGAAGCTTTCTTT.

J is TRBJ2-5 and V is TRBV29-1; D unresolved. CDR3 length equals 15 residues. V was cut by 3 bases and J by 4 bases, with 18 bases left in between. Per the germline V gene, CDR1 is SQVTM and CDR2 is ANQGSEA. The CDR3 nucleotides are TGCAGCGTTGATTCCCCGGACCCGGCAGGAGAGACCCAGTACTTC. The encoded protein is CSVDSPDPAGETQYF.

V and J are TRBV5-6 and TRBJ1-2, with a weak D call TRBD1 (5 bases). The V end lost 4 bases, the J end lost 6 bases, and 16 bases lay between the germline ends. There are 14 residues in the CDR3. Germline CDR1 is SGHDT and CDR2 is YYEEEE. The CDR3 reads CASSPLGTANGYTF. The CDR3, as DNA: TGTGCCAGCAGCCCCCTCGGGACGGCGAATGGCTACACCTTC.

This sequence joins TRBV19 and TRBJ1-2, with D possibly being TRBD1 (5 bases). The V gene's germline CDR1 is LNHDA and CDR2 SQIVND (reference sequence). The CDR3 extends over 15 amino acids. The V end lost 6 bases, the J end lost 0 bases, and 14 bases lay between the germline ends. This CDR3 reads CASSPGGGTNYGYTF. Here the CDR3 DNA reads TGTGCCAGTAGCCCGGGTGGGGGTACTAACTATGGCTACACCTTC.

The V gene is TRBV18, the J gene TRBJ2-1; perhaps TRBD2 as D (5 bases). Trimming took 3 bases from V and 0 from J, leaving 9 bases between them. This CDR3 has 15 residues. Germline-derived CDR1 and CDR2 are KGHSH and LQKENI. The CDR3 region has the DNA TGTGCCAGCTCACCTTCCGGAGGCTCCTACAATGAGCAGTTCTTC. Translation gives CASSPSGGSYNEQFF.

This clone was observed a handful of times. The chain uses TRBV19 and TRBJ2-7; a possible D gene is TRBD2 (5 bases). The V end lost 3 bases, the J end lost 2 bases, and 17 bases lay between the germline ends. The CDR3 length is 16 residues. Germline V CDR1 and CDR2: LNHDA, SQIVND (reference sequence). The CDR3 DNA reads as TGTGCCAGTAGTATTACTAGAATACTCACCCCCTACGAGCAGTACTTC. Translating gives CASSITRILTPYEQYF. The full variable domain, its missing parts supplied by reference TRBV19 and TRBJ2-7, is DGGITQSPKYLFRKEGQNVTLSCEQNLNHDAMYWYRQDPGQGLRLIYYSQIVNDFQKGDIAEGYSVSREKKESFPLTVTSAQKNPTAFYLCASSITRILTPYEQYFGPGTRLTVT.

The chain is built from TRBV5-1 and TRBJ1-5, with D unclear. Trimming took 1 base from V and 11 from J, leaving 19 bases between them. This CDR3 contains 15 residues. The V gene's germline CDR1 is SGHRS and CDR2 YFSETQ. DNA for the CDR3: TGCGCCAGCAGCTTGCGTAACCCCCTGTTGGAGGCCCAGCATTTT. It specifies CASSLRNPLLEAQHF.

The rearrangement uses TRBV11-2 and TRBJ1-1; D not resolved. This CDR3 has 13 residues. CDR1 is SGHAT and CDR2 is FQNNGV in the germline V gene. V was shortened by 5 bases and J by 3 bases, with 10 bases between the two germline ends. CDR3 DNA: TGTGCCAGCAGCACCGGAGCGGACACTGAAGCTTTCTTT. This translates into CASSTGADTEAFF.

The chain has TRBV28 and TRBJ2-3, with unresolved D. There are 13 residues in the CDR3. Germline lookup yields CDR1 MDHEN and CDR2 SYDVKM. The V gene lost 5 bases and the J gene lost 5 bases, with 11 bases spanning the gap. The CDR3 sequence: CASSPIPRDTQYF. CDR3 nucleotides: TGTGCCAGCAGTCCCATCCCCCGAGATACGCAGTATTTT.

This chain joins TRBV11-2 and TRBJ1-3; D not certain. Germline values: CDR1 SGHAT, CDR2 FQNNGV. Deletions cut 0 bases from V and 0 bases from J, with 6 bases between. The CDR3 has 15 residues. The CDR3 DNA reads as TGTGCCAGCAGCTTAGAAGTTGGCTCTGGAAACACCATATATTTT. It codes for CASSLEVGSGNTIYF.